This TCR beta chain was identified during a study of early T cells in non-severe SARS-CoV-2 infection. About the research overall: Unsorted whole blood bulk RNA was sequenced, with unpaired chains.

Study outcomes and limitations: Sequences matched to VDJdb favored anti-spike CD8 responses, while private and CD4 specificities were missed.

This clonotype was detected ten times or more. What it binds is unknown. The V end was cut by 3 bases, the J end by 7 bases, with 10 bases between. This CDR3 is 13 amino acids long. Attached unique molecular identifiers marked individual cDNA molecules. One entry per CDR3 protein, called by TCRdb with MiXCR from the 5' RACE reads. The sample yields 35,000 to 40,000 distinct CDR3 sequences, less than 5% seen once. The sequence came from an adult who was a healthcare worker with PCR-confirmed SARS-CoV-2 infection or an uninfected control (not recorded which). The material sequenced was whole blood. The chain carries TRBV12-3 or TRBV12-4 and TRBJ2-1; possibly TRBD1 for D (5 bases). In nucleotides, the CDR3 is TGTGCCAGCAGTTTTGGCAGGGCTAATGAGCAGTTCTTC. Translation gives CASSFGRANEQFF.